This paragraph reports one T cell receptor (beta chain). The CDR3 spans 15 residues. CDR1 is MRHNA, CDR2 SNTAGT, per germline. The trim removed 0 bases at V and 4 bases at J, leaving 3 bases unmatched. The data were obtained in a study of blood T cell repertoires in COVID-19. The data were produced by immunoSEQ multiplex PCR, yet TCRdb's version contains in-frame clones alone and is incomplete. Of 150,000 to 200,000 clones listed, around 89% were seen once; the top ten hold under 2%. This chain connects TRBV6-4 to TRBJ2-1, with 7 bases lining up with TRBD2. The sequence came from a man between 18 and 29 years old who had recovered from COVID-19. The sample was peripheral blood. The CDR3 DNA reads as TGTGCCAGCAGTGACTCAGGCGGGGGATACAATGAGCAGTTCTTC. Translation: CASSDSGGGYNEQFF.